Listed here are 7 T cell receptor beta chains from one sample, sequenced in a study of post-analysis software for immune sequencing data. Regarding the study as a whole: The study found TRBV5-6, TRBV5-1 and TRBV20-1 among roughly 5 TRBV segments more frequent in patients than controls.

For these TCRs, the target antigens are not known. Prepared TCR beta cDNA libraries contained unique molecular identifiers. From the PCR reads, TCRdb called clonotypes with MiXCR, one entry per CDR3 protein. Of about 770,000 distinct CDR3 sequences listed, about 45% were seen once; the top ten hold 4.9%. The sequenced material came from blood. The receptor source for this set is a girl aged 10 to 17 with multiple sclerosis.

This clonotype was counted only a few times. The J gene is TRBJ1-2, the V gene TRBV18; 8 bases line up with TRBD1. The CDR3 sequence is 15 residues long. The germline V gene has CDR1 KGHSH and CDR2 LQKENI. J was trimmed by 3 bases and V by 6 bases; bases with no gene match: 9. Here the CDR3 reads CASSRDRGMDYGYTF. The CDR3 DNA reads TGTGCCAGCTCTCGTGACAGGGGAATGGACTATGGCTACACCTTC.

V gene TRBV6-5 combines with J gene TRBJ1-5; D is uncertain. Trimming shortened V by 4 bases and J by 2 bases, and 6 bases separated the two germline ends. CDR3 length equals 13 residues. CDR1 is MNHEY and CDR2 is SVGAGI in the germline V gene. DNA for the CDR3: TGTGCCAGCAGTTTGACACGCAATCAGCCCCAGCATTTT. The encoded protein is CASSLTRNQPQHF.

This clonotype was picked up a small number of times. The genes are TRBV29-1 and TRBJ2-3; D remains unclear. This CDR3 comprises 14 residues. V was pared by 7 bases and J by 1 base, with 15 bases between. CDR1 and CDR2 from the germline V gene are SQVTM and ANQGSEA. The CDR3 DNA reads TGCAGCGCACTGGACGCCACGGGCACAGATACGCAGTATTTT. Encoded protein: CSALDATGTDTQYF.

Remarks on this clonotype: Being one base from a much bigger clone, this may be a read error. The DNA for the CDR3 is TGTGCCAGCAGTTTCCTAGCCGGCACAGATGCGCAGTATTTT. This codes for CASSFLAGTDAQYF. The chain recombines TRBV12-3 or TRBV12-4 with TRBJ2-3, with D possibly matching TRBD2 (5 bases). This CDR3 spans 14 amino acids.

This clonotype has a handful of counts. In nucleotides, the CDR3 is TGTGCCAGCAGCTTAGGGTGGGACAGGTTAAATCAGCCCCAGCATTTT. It codes for CASSLGWDRLNQPQHF. V usage is TRBV7-8 and J usage is TRBJ1-5; 8 nucleotides align to TRBD1. The CDR3 covers 16 residues. The germline V gene has CDR1 SGHVS and CDR2 FQNEAQ. V shed 1 base, J shed 4 bases, and the junction held 6 bases outside the gene matches.

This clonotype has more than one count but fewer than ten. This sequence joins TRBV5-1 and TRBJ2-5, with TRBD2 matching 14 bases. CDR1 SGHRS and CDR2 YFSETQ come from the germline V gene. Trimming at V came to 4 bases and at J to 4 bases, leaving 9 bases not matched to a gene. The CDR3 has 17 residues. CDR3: CASSALGLAGVRETQYF. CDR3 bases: TGCGCCAGCAGCGCTCTGGGACTAGCGGGAGTTAGAGAGACCCAGTACTTC.

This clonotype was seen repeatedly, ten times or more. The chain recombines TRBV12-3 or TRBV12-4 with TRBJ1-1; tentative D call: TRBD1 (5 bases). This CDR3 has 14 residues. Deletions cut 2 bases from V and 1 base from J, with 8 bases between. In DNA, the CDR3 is TGTGCCAGCAGTTTACGCGGGGGGAACACTGAAGCTTTCTTT. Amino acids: CASSLRGGNTEAFF.